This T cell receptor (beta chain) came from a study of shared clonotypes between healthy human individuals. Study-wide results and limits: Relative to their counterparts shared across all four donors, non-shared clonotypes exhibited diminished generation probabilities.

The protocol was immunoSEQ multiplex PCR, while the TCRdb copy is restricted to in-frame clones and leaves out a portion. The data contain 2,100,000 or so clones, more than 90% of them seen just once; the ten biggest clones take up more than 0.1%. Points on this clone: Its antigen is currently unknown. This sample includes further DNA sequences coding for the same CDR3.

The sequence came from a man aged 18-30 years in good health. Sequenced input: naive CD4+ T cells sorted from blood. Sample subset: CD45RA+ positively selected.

The CDR3 nucleotides read TGTGCCAGCAGTGGCGACAGGGCCTATGGCTACACCTTC. Amino acid sequence: CASSGDRAYGYTF. The rearrangement links TRBV6-1 to TRBJ1-2; 7 bases map to TRBD1. This CDR3 contains 13 residues. Per germline, CDR1 MNHNS and CDR2 SASEGT. V gave up 4 bases and J gave up 4 bases; unmatched junction bases: 3.